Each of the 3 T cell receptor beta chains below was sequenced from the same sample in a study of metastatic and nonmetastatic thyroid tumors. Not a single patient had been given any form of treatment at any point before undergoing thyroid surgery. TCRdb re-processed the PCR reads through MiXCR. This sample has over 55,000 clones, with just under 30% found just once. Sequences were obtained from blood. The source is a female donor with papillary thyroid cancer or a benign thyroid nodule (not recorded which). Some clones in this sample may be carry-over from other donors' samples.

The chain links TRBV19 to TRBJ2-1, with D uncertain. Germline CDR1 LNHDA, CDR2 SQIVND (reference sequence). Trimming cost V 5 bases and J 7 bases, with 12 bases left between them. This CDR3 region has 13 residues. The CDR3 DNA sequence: TGTGCCAGTAGTCCCTCGACTCTTAATGAGCAGTTCTTC. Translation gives CASSPSTLNEQFF.

The CDR3 region is CASSLIPYGYTF. CDR3 nucleotides: TGTGCCAGCAGCTTAATCCCCTATGGCTACACCTTC. The chain combines TRBV7-2 with TRBJ1-2; D call uncertain. The V and J ends lost 2 bases and 4 bases respectively, with 5 bases between them. The V gene's germline CDR1 is SGHTA and CDR2 FQGNSA. The CDR3 sequence is 12 residues long.

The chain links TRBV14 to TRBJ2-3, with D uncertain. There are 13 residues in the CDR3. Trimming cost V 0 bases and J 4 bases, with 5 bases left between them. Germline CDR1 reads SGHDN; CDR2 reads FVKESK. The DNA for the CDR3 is TGTGCCAGCAGCCAAGATCCGGCAGATACGCAGTATTTT. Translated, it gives CASSQDPADTQYF.